The next 19 T cell receptor beta chains were all read from a single sample in a study of molecular identifiers for immune sequencing clone quantification. TCRdb re-analysed the PCR reads in MiXCR, keeping a single row per CDR3 protein. The repertoire consists of about 640,000 distinct CDR3 sequences, with 20% occurring once and the leading ten covering 0.75% to 0.95%. The specimen sequenced was naive CD8+ T cells from blood, with Jurkat cell RNA spiked in. Specified subset: FACS-sorted CD8+CD4-CCR7+CD45RA+ naive T cells. The receptors here all came from a human donor in good health. Some libraries in this study had Jurkat cell RNA spiked in.

This clonotype was observed at least ten times. This chain connects TRBV6-5 to TRBJ2-3, with TRBD2 identical over 14 bases. This CDR3 comprises 15 residues. V shed 9 bases and J 9 bases; nucleotides not matched to a gene: 11. CDR1 is MNHEY, CDR2 SVGAGI, per germline. The CDR3 loop is CASHPGLAGEGTQYF. CDR3 DNA sequence: TGTGCCAGTCATCCGGGACTAGCGGGGGAAGGGACGCAGTATTTT.

This chain links TRBV4-1 with TRBJ1-5, with 7 bases that match TRBD1. Germline V gives CDR1 MGHRA, CDR2 YSYEKL. The CDR3 extends over 16 amino acids. The V gene end was trimmed by 0 bases and the J gene end by 7 bases; junction bases not matched to a gene: 9. The CDR3 is CASSQDSAGGFQPQHF. CDR3 nucleotide sequence: TGCGCCAGCAGCCAAGATTCGGCAGGGGGTTTCCAGCCCCAGCATTTT.

This clonotype was seen many times. V usage is TRBV27 and J usage is TRBJ2-3, with 13 bases matching TRBD2. The CDR3 has 20 amino acids. V lost 5 bases and J lost 0; bases outside the gene matches: 14. Germline values: CDR1 MNHEY, CDR2 SMNVEV (reference sequence). CDR3 amino acids: CASSTEIPGTSGTSTDTQYF. The DNA for the CDR3 is TGTGCCAGCAGTACGGAAATACCCGGGACTAGCGGGACCAGCACAGATACGCAGTATTTT.

This clonotype was picked up many times. CDR3 loop: CSVEEGGIEAFF. The CDR3 region has the DNA TGCAGCGTTGAAGAAGGGGGGATTGAAGCTTTCTTT. The rearrangement links TRBV29-1 to TRBJ1-1; D is possibly TRBD1 (6 bases). V shed 0 bases and J shed 7 bases, with 9 bases lying between them. This CDR3 is 12 amino acids long. The V gene's germline CDR1 is SQVTM and CDR2 ANQGSEA.

J is TRBJ1-4 and V is TRBV20-1; the D is unclear. V lost 7 bases and J 7 bases, leaving 25 bases between the germline ends. Germline-derived CDR1 and CDR2 are DFQATT and SNEGSKA (reference sequence). This CDR3 contains 16 residues. CDR3 coding DNA: TGCAGTGTCCCAGGAGGCACTATCGGCTGGGGTGAAAAACTGTTTTTT. It yields the protein CSVPGGTIGWGEKLFF.

This clonotype was counted only a few times. The V and J genes are TRBV2 and TRBJ2-1; 8 bases align to TRBD1. Germline V gene lookup returns CDR1 SNHLY and CDR2 FYNNEI. V dropped 6 bases and J dropped 3; count of bases not matched to a gene: 4. CDR3 length equals 14 residues. The CDR3 coding sequence is TGTGCCAGCAGGAATGGACAGGGCTACAATGAGCAGTTCTTC. Translation gives CASRNGQGYNEQFF.

The sample holds many counts of this clonotype. The chain links TRBV4-1 to TRBJ1-2; perhaps TRBD1 as D (5 bases). This CDR3 contains 15 residues. Germline CDR1 MGHRA, CDR2 YSYEKL. V gave up 1 base and J gave up 2 bases, with 11 bases separating them. CDR3 nucleotides: TGCGCCAGCAGCCAAGGTCCGGGGGAGAACTATGGCTACACCTTC. It specifies CASSQGPGENYGYTF.

This clonotype appeared many times. This chain joins TRBV4-3 and TRBJ1-2, with D hard to call. The V gene's germline CDR1 is LGHNA and CDR2 YSLEER. Trimming shortened V by 0 bases and J by 3 bases, and 14 bases separated the two germline ends. The CDR3 totals 16 residues. In DNA, the CDR3 is TGCGCCAGCAGCCAAGAGCGGGTTACCTTACACTATGGCTACACCTTC. The encoded protein is CASSQERVTLHYGYTF.

This clonotype was recorded a few times. One end of the junction varies from germline; a read error may be responsible. The CDR3 loop is CASSYGPALVPHF. In DNA form, the CDR3 reads TGTGCCAGCAGTTACGGTCCCGCTTTGGTTCCCCACTTC. V gene TRBV6-5 combines with J gene TRBJ1-2; D is uncertain. The CDR3 covers 13 residues. Germline V gives CDR1 MNHEY, CDR2 SVGAGI.

The rearrangement uses TRBV9 and TRBJ1-1; possible D gene TRBD1, 6 bases. V lost 2 bases and J 3 bases, leaving 11 bases between the germline ends. Germline V CDR1 and CDR2: SGDLS, YYNGEE. The CDR3 is made up of 14 amino acids. CDR3 in DNA: TGTGCCAGCAGCGTCTCGCCAGGGGACACTGAAGCTTTCTTT. Encoded protein: CASSVSPGDTEAFF. The full variable domain, its missing parts supplied by reference TRBV9 and TRBJ1-1, is DSGVTQTPKHLITATGQRVTLRCSPRSGDLSVYWYQQSLDQGLQFLIQYYNGEERAKGNILERFSAQQFPDLHSELNLSSLELGDSALYFCASSVSPGDTEAFFGQGTRLTVV.

This clonotype was detected many times. The CDR3 nucleotides are TGTGCCACCAGTGATTTAGCGGACTCCTACAATGAGCAGTTCTTC. Translation gives CATSDLADSYNEQFF. The chain has TRBV24-1 and TRBJ2-1, with a tentative D call TRBD2 (5 bases). CDR1 and CDR2 (germline): KGHDR, SFDVKD. V lost 1 base to trimming and J lost 0 bases, with 6 bases between them. CDR3 length: 15 amino acids.

In this sample, this clonotype turned up many times. J is TRBJ2-7 and V is TRBV10-3, with TRBD2 as a possible D gene (5 bases). The CDR3 covers 15 residues. Germline values: CDR1 ENHRY, CDR2 SYGVKD. Trimming took off 2 bases at V and 2 bases at J, with 13 bases between the two ends. The CDR3 DNA reads as TGTGCCATCAGTGAGCCCAAGGAGGCAGCCTACGAGCAGTACTTC. Translating it yields CAISEPKEAAYEQYF.

The chain links TRBV11-2 to TRBJ2-2, with D maybe TRBD1 (5 bases). From germline, CDR1 is SGHAT and CDR2 FQNNGV. The CDR3 length is 15 residues. The V gene lost 2 bases and the J gene lost 6 bases, with 13 bases spanning the gap. CDR3 sequence (DNA): TGTGCCAGCAGCTTAATGACCGCAGGGTCCGGGGAGCTGTTTTTT. This encodes CASSLMTAGSGELFF.

This clonotype was counted ten times or more. The chain has TRBV5-4 and TRBJ2-2; 11 nucleotides align to TRBD1. Losses at the gene ends were 3 bases for V and 3 bases for J; bases not matched to a gene: 4. The CDR3 length is 16 residues. The germline V gene has CDR1 SGHNT and CDR2 YYREEE (reference sequence). In DNA, the CDR3 is TGTGCCAGCAGCTCGGGGACAGGGGGTGACACCGGGGAGCTGTTTTTT. Translation: CASSSGTGGDTGELFF.

On this clonotype itself: Being one base from a much bigger clone, this may be a read error. The CDR3 end shows no conserved phenylalanine or tryptophan, and so a read error is likely. The chain employs TRBV7-9 and TRBJ2-1, with 10 bases that match TRBD2. V gave up 5 bases and J gave up 8 bases; unmatched junction bases: 6. This CDR3 is 14 amino acids long. From germline, CDR1 is SEHNR and CDR2 FQNEAQ (reference sequence). The CDR3 nucleotides read TGTGCCAGCAGCCTGGGACTAGCGTTCGATGAGCAGTTCCTC. Residues: CASSLGLAFDEQFL.

About this clonotype: A much larger clone differs by one base, so this may be a read error. This rearrangement joins TRBV12-3 or TRBV12-4 to TRBJ1-1; D may be TRBD1 (6 bases). The CDR3 totals 15 residues. The CDR3 sequence: CASGLTGGAGAEAFF. The CDR3 DNA is TGTGCCAGCGGTTTAACCGGGGGCGCTGGCGCTGAAGCTTTCTTT.

In its sample, this clonotype was seen many times. The chain is built from TRBV13 and TRBJ1-5; D unclear. V was clipped by 0 bases and J by 12 bases, with 12 bases between them. The length of the CDR3 is 13 residues. Germline values: CDR1 PRHDT, CDR2 FYEKMQ (reference sequence). CDR3 protein: CASSLGREGYQHF. As DNA, the CDR3 is TGTGCCAGCAGCTTAGGCCGGGAGGGCTACCAGCATTTT.

A note on this clonotype: A read error may explain this, as a much larger clone is one base away. The V and J genes are TRBV12-3 or TRBV12-4 and TRBJ2-6; 7 nucleotides align to TRBD1. With V trimmed by 4 bases and J by 0 bases, 15 bases remained unmatched. This CDR3 region has 20 residues. Here the CDR3 reads CASSSNCPGQEDSGANVLTF. The CDR3 region has the DNA TGTGCCAGCAGTTCCAACTGCCCTGGACAGGAAGACTCTGGGGCCAACGTCCTGACTTTC.

This clonotype turned up a few times. The CDR3 DNA is TGCGCCAGCAGCCAAGATCTTTCCGGGACAGGGTCCCACGAGCAGTACTTC. Translating gives CASSQDLSGTGSHEQYF. The V call is TRBV4-3, the J call TRBJ2-7; the match to TRBD1 covers 9 bases. CDR1 LGHNA and CDR2 YSLEER come from the germline V gene. V was pared by 0 bases and J by 5 bases, with 11 bases of the junction left unmatched. The CDR3 runs 17 residues.